This entry lists 26 T cell receptor beta chains sequenced from one sample in a study of cytomegalovirus exposure and HLA in healthy donors. This table comes from immunoSEQ multiplex PCR, and its TCRdb copy is limited to in-frame clones, with some not included. The sample includes some 150,000 clones, roughly nine tenths of them seen just once. What was sequenced was PBMCs. Source of these receptors: a woman between 18 and 30 years old in good health and CMV-seropositive.

The rearrangement links TRBV2 to TRBJ1-6, with 7 bases fitting TRBD1. Trimming cost V 4 bases and J 5 bases; bases outside gene matches: 14. Germline values: CDR1 SNHLY, CDR2 FYNNEI. CDR3 length equals 18 residues. CDR3 loop: CASSARDRAVSDNSPLHF. For the CDR3, the DNA is TGTGCCAGCAGTGCCCGGGACAGAGCCGTTTCGGATAATTCACCCCTCCACTTT.

This chain connects TRBV10-2 to TRBJ1-1; D ambiguous. Trimming took off 3 bases at V and 0 bases at J, with 11 bases between the two ends. The CDR3 totals 15 residues. The V gene's germline CDR1 is WSHSY and CDR2 SAAADI. CDR3 DNA sequence: TGCGCCAGCAGTGACCCCCCGGGGATGAACACTGAAGCTTTCTTT. Its translation is CASSDPPGMNTEAFF.

This chain joins TRBV4-1 and TRBJ2-7; 7 nucleotides align to TRBD1. The V segment lost 2 bases and the J segment 2 bases; nucleotides outside the gene matches: 6. CDR3 length: 15 amino acids. Germline V gene lookup returns CDR1 MGHRA and CDR2 YSYEKL. The DNA for the CDR3 is TGCGCCAGCAGCCAAATGGGGCAGGGGGCCTACGAGCAGTACTTC. Its protein product is CASSQMGQGAYEQYF.

This chain links TRBV28 with TRBJ1-2; tentative D call: TRBD1 (5 bases). V lost 8 bases and J 4 bases, leaving 20 bases between the germline ends. This CDR3 is 15 amino acids long. CDR1 and CDR2 (germline): MDHEN, SYDVKM. The CDR3 is CASSLGGEGGYGYTF. DNA for the CDR3: TGTGCCAGCTCCCTTGGGGGGGAGGGCGGCTATGGCTACACCTTC.

The rearrangement joins TRBV9 to TRBJ1-1; D perhaps matches TRBD1 (5 bases). This CDR3 region has 17 residues. Trimming shortened V by 0 bases and J by 0 bases, and 15 bases separated the two germline ends. From germline, CDR1 is SGDLS and CDR2 YYNGEE. CDR3 nucleotides: TGTGCCAGCAGCGTAGAGGCAGGGCTTTTCATGAACACTGAAGCTTTCTTT. Its protein is CASSVEAGLFMNTEAFF.

This chain joins TRBV27 and TRBJ2-5, with TRBD2 matching 10 bases. With 10 bases clipped from V and 5 bases from J, the junction kept 10 bases outside the gene matches. Per the germline V gene, CDR1 is MNHEY and CDR2 is SMNVEV (reference sequence). CDR3 length equals 14 residues. CDR3 amino acids: CATKRTSGVETQYF. The DNA of the CDR3 is TGTGCCACCAAAAGGACTAGCGGTGTCGAGACCCAGTACTTC.

The chain recombines TRBV4-1 with TRBJ2-1; perhaps TRBD2 as D (6 bases). Germline CDR1 MGHRA, CDR2 YSYEKL. This CDR3 comprises 15 residues. The V end was cut by 0 bases, the J end by 4 bases, with 10 bases between. The CDR3 loop is CASSQEFGRYNEQFF. The DNA for the CDR3 is TGCGCCAGCAGCCAAGAATTCGGGAGATACAATGAGCAGTTCTTC.

The CDR3 sequence is CASSLSSGGPYEQYF. As DNA, the CDR3 is TGTGCCAGCAGCTTAAGTAGCGGGGGACCCTACGAGCAGTACTTC. The gene calls are TRBV7-3 and TRBJ2-7; TRBD2 aligns across 9 bases. This CDR3 contains 15 residues. Looked up from germline, CDR1 is SGHTA and CDR2 is FQGTGA. Losses at the gene ends were 1 base for V and 2 bases for J; bases not matched to a gene: 3.

This clone showed up just once. The chain couples TRBV7-9 to TRBJ1-5, with 9 bases matching TRBD1. Germline V gene sequence: CDR1 SEHNR, CDR2 FQNEAQ (reference sequence). The trim removed 5 bases at V and 6 bases at J, leaving 20 bases unmatched. CDR3 length: 19 residues. The CDR3 loop is CASSPGGGQGTSRGQPQHF. The DNA of the CDR3 is TGTGCCAGCAGCCCTGGGGGGGGACAGGGAACTTCGAGGGGTCAGCCCCAGCATTTT.

The rearrangement links TRBV2 to TRBJ2-1; 13 bases line up with TRBD2. Germline CDR1 and CDR2: SNHLY and FYNNEI. V shed 6 bases and J 7 bases; nucleotides not matched to a gene: 9. CDR3 size: 16 residues. CDR3 region: CASRRLAGGSRNEQFF. As DNA, the CDR3 is TGTGCCAGCAGACGACTAGCGGGGGGTTCGAGGAATGAGCAGTTCTTC.

The chain employs TRBV4-1 and TRBJ2-1; TRBD2 agrees at 13 bases. V trimming: 4 bases; J trimming: 4 bases; junction bases outside the gene matches: 4. This CDR3 contains 16 residues. CDR1 is MGHRA, CDR2 YSYEKL, per germline. DNA for the CDR3: TGCGCCAGCAGCCTGGGGACTAGCGGGGCGTACAATGAGCAGTTCTTC. This encodes CASSLGTSGAYNEQFF.

The chain joins TRBV4-2 to TRBJ2-3, with D perhaps matching TRBD2 (6 bases). Trimming took off 4 bases at V and 3 bases at J, with 14 bases between the two ends. This CDR3 region has 15 residues. Germline CDR1 and CDR2: LGHNA and YNFKEQ. The CDR3 loop is CASSRATGVTDTQYF. As DNA, the CDR3 is TGTGCCAGCAGCCGCGCGACGGGGGTAACAGATACGCAGTATTTT.

This chain links TRBV5-1 with TRBJ2-6, with TRBD1 identical over 7 bases. The CDR3 is made up of 18 amino acids. Germline V gene data show CDR1 as SGHRS and CDR2 as YFSETQ. The V gene end was trimmed by 4 bases and the J gene end by 0 bases; junction bases not matched to a gene: 10. The CDR3 here is CASSRDSYLVSGANVLTF. DNA for the CDR3: TGCGCCAGCAGCAGGGACAGTTACCTCGTCTCTGGGGCCAACGTCCTGACTTTC.

J is TRBJ1-1 and V is TRBV6-4; D is possibly TRBD1 (6 bases). The germline V and J ends were trimmed by 6 bases and 1 base, with 9 bases remaining between them. Germline CDR1 MRHNA, CDR2 SNTAGT. CDR3 size: 13 residues. The DNA for the CDR3 is TGTGCCAGCAGGGCGACAGGGAACACTGAAGCTTTCTTT. Translation gives CASRATGNTEAFF.

The rearrangement links TRBV28 to TRBJ2-7, with D perhaps matching TRBD2 (5 bases). CDR1 is MDHEN, CDR2 SYDVKM, per germline. V shed 2 bases and J shed 2 bases, with 13 bases lying between them. The CDR3 contains 15 residues. The CDR3 reads CASSLSGGGTYEQYF. CDR3 nucleotide sequence: TGTGCCAGCAGTTTAAGTGGTGGAGGTACCTACGAGCAGTACTTC.

The gene calls are TRBV19 and TRBJ1-2, with D hard to call. The V and J ends lost 5 bases and 5 bases respectively, with 12 bases between them. This CDR3 is built from 13 residues. Germline CDR1 and CDR2: LNHDA and SQIVND (reference sequence). CDR3 amino acids: CASSSPSGYGYTF. In nucleotides, the CDR3 is TGTGCCAGTAGTTCCCCCTCAGGATATGGCTACACCTTC.

The chain uses TRBV6-1 and TRBJ1-6; D may be TRBD1 (6 bases). The CDR3 is 15 residues long. Germline lookup yields CDR1 MNHNS and CDR2 SASEGT. The V end was cut by 5 bases, the J end by 10 bases, with 18 bases between. The CDR3 nucleotides are TGTGCCAGCAGTTTAAGGGGGGGCGCTTCCTCACCCCTCCACTTT. Translating gives CASSLRGGASSPLHF.

CDR3 coding DNA: TGTGCCAGCAGCGCCGGGTGGAGCACTGAAGCTTTCTTT. Amino acids: CASSAGWSTEAFF. J is TRBJ1-1 and V is TRBV7-9; D unresolved. The V end was cut by 5 bases, the J end by 4 bases, with 11 bases between. The CDR3 spans 13 residues. In germline, CDR1 is SEHNR, CDR2 FQNEAQ (reference sequence).

The V gene is TRBV5-5, the J gene TRBJ1-2; D is unclear. CDR3 length: 14 amino acids. The germline V gene has CDR1 SGHKS and CDR2 YYEKEE (reference sequence). V was shortened by 2 bases and J by 8 bases, with 16 bases between the two germline ends. In DNA, the CDR3 is TGTGCCAGCAGCTTTCCGGACGATCGCGGGGGCTACACCTTC. Residues: CASSFPDDRGGYTF.

V gene TRBV9 combines with J gene TRBJ2-1; 8 bases map to TRBD2. In germline, CDR1 is SGDLS, CDR2 YYNGEE. This CDR3 is 15 amino acids long. V was pared by 0 bases and J by 10 bases, with 9 bases of the junction left unmatched. The CDR3 protein is CASSVGSGVIREQFF. CDR3 coding DNA: TGTGCCAGCAGCGTAGGTAGCGGGGTCATCCGGGAGCAGTTCTTC.

V and J are TRBV19 and TRBJ2-3; TRBD2 might be the D (5 bases). V was clipped by 0 bases and J by 3 bases, with 7 bases between them. CDR3 length: 14 residues. Germline V CDR1 and CDR2: LNHDA, SQIVND (reference sequence). CDR3 nucleotides: TGTGCCAGTAGTATAGATCCGGGAACAGATACGCAGTATTTT. The encoded protein is CASSIDPGTDTQYF.

V and J are TRBV27 and TRBJ1-2; D perhaps matches TRBD1 (5 bases). The CDR3 sequence is 15 residues long. The V end lost 0 bases, the J end lost 3 bases, and 11 bases lay between the germline ends. Germline loops: CDR1 MNHEY, CDR2 SMNVEV (reference sequence). The CDR3 nucleotides are TGTGCCAGCAGTTTATCGGGGGGTTGGTACTATGGCTACACCTTC. Encoded protein: CASSLSGGWYYGYTF.

The rearrangement links TRBV5-1 to TRBJ2-5; 9 nucleotides align to TRBD2. This CDR3 is built from 16 residues. The V and J ends lost 0 bases and 2 bases, in that order; junction bases with no gene match: 5. Germline V lookup: CDR1 SGHRS, CDR2 YFSETQ. CDR3: CASSLVSGGLQETQYF. CDR3 nucleotides: TGCGCCAGCAGCTTGGTTAGCGGGGGACTACAAGAGACCCAGTACTTC.

The J gene is TRBJ1-1, the V gene TRBV23-1; the D gene is possibly TRBD1 (5 bases). TRBV23-1 is designated an ORF whose function remains uncertain. V was shortened by 2 bases and J by 6 bases, with 7 bases between the two germline ends. The CDR3 loop spans 12 amino acids. The DNA of the CDR3 is TGCGCCAGCAGTCAAGTACAGGCTGAAGCTTTCTTT. This translates into CASSQVQAEAFF.

The CDR3 region is CASATQADTEAFF. The CDR3 region has the DNA TGTGCTAGTGCCACACAGGCCGACACTGAAGCTTTCTTT. The V and J genes are TRBV12-5 and TRBJ1-1; weak D call: TRBD1 (5 bases). V lost 7 bases, J lost 3 bases, and 12 bases lay in between. Germline CDR1 and CDR2: LGHNT and FRNRAP. This CDR3 region has 13 residues.

V is TRBV10-3 and J is TRBJ2-1; 10 nucleotides agree with TRBD2. CDR3 length equals 17 residues. The trim removed 2 bases at V and 9 bases at J, leaving 13 bases unmatched. Germline V CDR1 and CDR2: ENHRY, SYGVKD. CDR3 DNA sequence: TGTGCCATCAGTGAGACAAATAGCGGGGGGCGCGTTGTTGAGCAGTTCTTC. This gives the protein CAISETNSGGRVVEQFF.